A single sample is the source of the 14 T cell receptor beta chains below, sequenced in a study of human T cells and chemical hapten exposure (dated by TCRdb to the early 2020s). The time point label, as the study defines it: patch test 2, 6 weeks after DPC sensitization. The sample's treatment or condition label is to be understood as: therapeutic diphenylcyclopropenone sensitization with weekly scalp DPC. The library was obtained by RACE. The listed sequencing device is NextSeq 500. TCRdb ran its own pipeline on the public reads, namely fastp trimming at Q25 and MiXCR clone calling, and kept in-frame beta chains. Each record represents a unique CDR3 protein, reported with the most common genes and DNA among its rows. This sample comprises some 96,000 distinct CDR3 sequences, about 9.3% of them detected only once. Clones ranked in the top ten supply approximately 2% of the sample. Specimen: whole blood, collected in connection with sensitization to the hapten diphenylcyclopropenone (DPC). These TCRs come from a woman aged 40 to 50 with alopecia areata. Some clones in this sample may be carry-over from other donors' samples.

This clonotype has a handful of counts. The chain is built from TRBV20-1 and TRBJ2-3; 16 nucleotides agree with TRBD2. CDR1 is DFQATT and CDR2 is SNEGSKA in the germline V gene (reference sequence). The CDR3 sequence is 16 residues long. The trim removed 6 bases at V and 8 bases at J, leaving 11 bases unmatched. CDR3 sequence: CSAPPGLAGGPGTQYF. For the CDR3, the DNA is TGCAGTGCCCCTCCGGGACTAGCGGGAGGGCCCGGTACGCAGTATTTT.

The chain uses TRBV28 and TRBJ2-3; 7 bases match TRBD1. There are 15 residues in the CDR3. V was pared by 4 bases and J by 1 base, with 5 bases of the junction left unmatched. CDR1 is MDHEN, CDR2 SYDVKM, per germline. CDR3: CASSSGQVGTDTQYF. The CDR3 DNA reads as TGTGCCAGCAGTTCCGGACAGGTTGGCACAGATACGCAGTATTTT. Full variable domain (outside the CDR3, taken from reference TRBV28 and TRBJ2-3): DVKVTQSSRYLVKRTGEKVFLECVQDMDHENMFWYRQDPGLGLRLIYFSYDVKMKEKGDIPEGYSVSREKKERFSLILESASTNQTSMYLCASSSGQVGTDTQYFGPGTRLTVL.

This clonotype was detected many times. The chain couples TRBV6-6 to TRBJ2-2, with D uncertain. The germline CDR1 and CDR2 sequences are MNHNY and SVGAGI (reference sequence). Trimming removed 4 bases at V and 0 bases at J, with 18 bases between. This CDR3 is built from 18 residues. The CDR3 coding sequence is TGTGCCAGCAGTTCGACCACTCCGACCCTAACGAACACCGGGGAGCTGTTTTTT. Protein: CASSSTTPTLTNTGELFF.

The chain joins TRBV7-9 to TRBJ2-3; D not resolved. CDR1 is SEHNR and CDR2 is FQNEAQ in the germline V gene (reference sequence). This CDR3 has 14 amino acids. V gave up 2 bases and J gave up 1 base, with 7 bases separating them. The CDR3 sequence is CASSLHGGTDTQYF. DNA of the CDR3: TGTGCCAGCAGCTTACATGGGGGCACAGATACGCAGTATTTT.

There are a few counts of this clonotype. CDR3 sequence: CASSPWEGNEQFF. As DNA, the CDR3 is TGTGCCAGCAGTCCCTGGGAGGGGAATGAGCAGTTCTTC. This chain joins TRBV2 and TRBJ2-1; 7 positions agree with TRBD2. In germline, CDR1 is SNHLY, CDR2 FYNNEI. Germline trimming cut 5 bases from V and 7 bases from J; bases unmatched to any gene: 5. The CDR3 has 13 amino acids. The variable domain in full, with the rest retrieved from reference TRBV2 and TRBJ2-1, is EPEVTQTPSHQVTQMGQEVILRCVPISNHLYFYWYRQILGQKVEFLVSFYNNEISEKSEIFDDQFSVERPDGSNFTLKIRSTKLEDSAMYFCASSPWEGNEQFFGPGTRLTVL.

This clonotype occurred a few times. V usage is TRBV7-2 and J usage is TRBJ2-5, with 12 bases fitting TRBD2. This CDR3 is 14 amino acids long. V trimming: 6 bases; J trimming: 7 bases; junction bases outside the gene matches: 6. Per the germline V gene, CDR1 is SGHTA and CDR2 is FQGNSA. The CDR3 sequence is CASRPGTSGLTQYF. CDR3 nucleotide sequence: TGTGCCAGCAGACCCGGGACTAGCGGGTTGACCCAGTACTTC.

This clonotype has ten or more counts. The chain employs TRBV10-3 and TRBJ2-1; 8 nucleotides agree with TRBD1. This CDR3 is 14 amino acids long. Looked up from germline, CDR1 is ENHRY and CDR2 is SYGVKD. Trimming removed 7 bases from V and 3 bases from J; junction bases left unmatched: 5. CDR3 protein: CAITGTGVYNEQFF. In DNA form, the CDR3 reads TGTGCCATCACCGGGACAGGAGTCTACAATGAGCAGTTCTTC.

This clonotype appeared once. The V and J genes are TRBV29-1 and TRBJ2-5; TRBD2 agrees at 13 bases. From germline, CDR1 is SQVTM and CDR2 ANQGSEA. Unmatched junction bases numbered 8, after V lost 6 bases and J lost 4 bases. This CDR3 is built from 15 residues. As DNA, the CDR3 is TGCAGCGTGGACGGGACTAGCGGGATGGGAGAGACCCAGTACTTC. This gives the protein CSVDGTSGMGETQYF.

This clonotype was counted at least ten times. V gene TRBV6-1 combines with J gene TRBJ2-2; D unclear. The CDR3 contains 13 residues. V lost 7 bases and J lost 1, with 7 bases in between. From germline, CDR1 is MNHNS and CDR2 SASEGT. This CDR3 reads CASNALNTGELFF. The CDR3 DNA is TGTGCCAGCAATGCCTTGAACACCGGGGAGCTGTTTTTT.

The CDR3 sequence is CATSDLRSNQPQHF. CDR3 bases: TGTGCCACCAGTGATCTCAGGAGCAATCAGCCCCAGCATTTT. The rearrangement joins TRBV24-1 to TRBJ1-5; D ambiguous. V lost 3 bases and J lost 1, with 6 bases in between. This CDR3 spans 14 amino acids. CDR1 is KGHDR, CDR2 SFDVKD, per germline.

This clonotype has a handful of counts. V is TRBV5-1 and J is TRBJ1-4; unclear D gene. Trimming stripped 1 base from V and 3 bases from J, with 7 bases between. The CDR3 length is 14 residues. Germline-derived CDR1 and CDR2 are SGHRS and YFSETQ. Here the CDR3 DNA reads TGCGCCAGCAGCTTGAGAGCTTCTAATGAAAAACTGTTTTTT. This encodes CASSLRASNEKLFF.

This clonotype was seen only a few times. V gene TRBV28 combines with J gene TRBJ2-1, with TRBD2 matching over 11 bases. Looked up from germline, CDR1 is MDHEN and CDR2 is SYDVKM. V lost 4 bases to trimming and J lost 9 bases; unmatched junction nucleotides: 8. This CDR3 is built from 15 residues. CDR3 protein: CASSSLPGLAVEQFF. The CDR3 DNA reads as TGTGCCAGCAGTTCATTACCGGGACTAGCGGTTGAGCAGTTCTTC.

This clonotype was seen repeatedly, ten times or more. The chain joins TRBV6-4 to TRBJ2-1; 7 nucleotides agree with TRBD2. V gave up 3 bases and J gave up 8 bases; unmatched junction bases: 16. The V gene's germline CDR1 is MRHNA and CDR2 SNTAGT. CDR3 length: 17 amino acids. The CDR3 protein is CASSDWLSGTTTYEQFF. The CDR3 DNA sequence: TGTGCCAGCAGTGATTGGCTTAGTGGGACTACGACGTATGAGCAGTTCTTC.

This clonotype turned up a few times. The chain carries TRBV27 and TRBJ2-5; TRBD1 aligns across 7 bases. The V gene end was trimmed by 5 bases and the J gene end by 4 bases; junction bases not matched to a gene: 7. CDR1 is MNHEY and CDR2 is SMNVEV in the germline V gene (reference sequence). The CDR3 totals 14 residues. For the CDR3, the DNA is TGTGCCAGCAGTAAGGGACAGCCGGGAGAGACCCAGTACTTC. This translates into CASSKGQPGETQYF.